The 6 T cell receptor beta chains below were found in one sample sequenced in a study of blood T cell repertoires in COVID-19. The repertoire was sequenced with immunoSEQ multiplex PCR; TCRdb's copy has only in-frame clones and lacks some. The repertoire includes under 70,000 clones, over 80% of them detected once, and about 7.3% sits in the top ten. Source material: peripheral blood. The receptor source for this set is a woman aged 60 to 75 with active or convalescent COVID-19.

The rearrangement links TRBV12-3 or TRBV12-4 to TRBJ1-1; D possibly corresponds to TRBD1 (5 bases). The CDR3 is made up of 13 amino acids. V was trimmed by 5 bases and J by 1 base, leaving 8 bases between them. CDR3 amino acids: CASSPTENTEAFF. Written as DNA, the CDR3 is TGTGCCAGCAGTCCGACAGAGAACACTGAAGCTTTCTTT.

This sequence joins TRBV24-1 and TRBJ2-2, with 9 bases matching TRBD2. The ends lost 4 bases at V and 1 base at J; junction bases unmatched: 9. Germline CDR1 KGHDR, CDR2 SFDVKD. This CDR3 has 18 residues. The DNA for the CDR3 is TGTGCCACCAGTGACCTCGCCCTAGCGGGGAAGAACACCGGGGAGCTGTTTTTT. Protein: CATSDLALAGKNTGELFF.

The rearrangement joins TRBV4-3 to TRBJ2-7; 8 bases map to TRBD1. CDR3 length equals 15 residues. With 4 bases clipped from V and 3 bases from J, the junction kept 8 bases outside the gene matches. Germline-derived CDR1 and CDR2 are LGHNA and YSLEER. The CDR3 region has the DNA TGCGCCAGCAGCCGCCTCCCCGGGACAGGCTACGAGCAGTACTTC. Its translation: CASSRLPGTGYEQYF.

The chain combines TRBV27 with TRBJ2-5; D is undetermined. The germline CDR1 and CDR2 sequences are MNHEY and SMNVEV (reference sequence). Trimming left V 3 bases short and J 4 bases short, with 3 bases between. The CDR3 extends over 11 amino acids. CDR3 sequence (DNA): TGTGCCAGCAGTTTTCGAGAGACCCAGTACTTC. Translated, it gives CASSFRETQYF.

The rearrangement joins TRBV2 to TRBJ1-3; D remains unclear. The V end was cut by 5 bases, the J end by 3 bases, with 11 bases between. The germline CDR1 and CDR2 sequences are SNHLY and FYNNEI. The CDR3 spans 14 residues. The CDR3 DNA sequence: TGTGCCAGCAGTAATGGTAGAGGTGGAAACACCATATATTTT. Translating gives CASSNGRGGNTIYF.

This chain joins TRBV10-3 and TRBJ2-7, with D hard to call. The length of the CDR3 is 14 residues. The V end was cut by 3 bases, the J end by 3 bases, with 12 bases between. Germline V gene lookup returns CDR1 ENHRY and CDR2 SYGVKD. The chain's CDR3 is CAISDYPSLYEQYF. The CDR3 nucleotides are TGTGCCATCAGTGACTACCCTTCCCTCTACGAGCAGTACTTC.